Each of the 20 T cell receptor beta chains below was sequenced from the same sample in a study of blood T cell repertoires in COVID-19. Profiled with immunoSEQ multiplex PCR; TCRdb holds only in-frame clones, not every one. Among 150,000 to 200,000 clones listed, over 60% were seen once. Source material: peripheral blood. All receptors derive from a man aged 60 to 75 with acute or convalescent COVID-19.

V is TRBV24-1 and J is TRBJ2-7, with 12 bases matching TRBD1. The CDR3 totals 16 residues. Germline V gene lookup returns CDR1 KGHDR and CDR2 SFDVKD. The V and J ends lost 1 base and 3 bases, in that order; junction bases with no gene match: 3. The CDR3 coding sequence is TGTGCCACCAGTGATTTTGGGACAGGGGGCATCTACGAGCAGTACTTC. This gives the protein CATSDFGTGGIYEQYF.

The V and J genes are TRBV6-1 and TRBJ1-5; the match to TRBD1 covers 8 bases. Germline loops: CDR1 MNHNS, CDR2 SASEGT. The CDR3 is made up of 15 amino acids. V lost 2 bases to trimming and J lost 7 bases; unmatched junction nucleotides: 7. The CDR3 nucleotides read TGTGCCAGCAGTGAAATTCCAGGGGGCGGGCAGCCCCAGCATTTT. Residues: CASSEIPGGGQPQHF.

The chain combines TRBV19 with TRBJ1-1; D is unclear. Germline lookup yields CDR1 LNHDA and CDR2 SQIVND (reference sequence). The ends were cut back, 5 bases at V and 2 bases at J, with 9 bases in the middle. The CDR3 loop spans 13 amino acids. The CDR3 DNA follows: TGTGCCAGTAGTGTATGGAGTAACACTGAAGCTTTCTTT. Its translation: CASSVWSNTEAFF.

The CDR3 is CASSQPEAGGKVGELFF. The CDR3 DNA sequence: TGTGCCAGCAGCCAACCCGAAGCGGGGGGGAAGGTCGGGGAGCTGTTTTTT. The V gene is TRBV4-2, the J gene TRBJ2-2; 10 bases map to TRBD2. The germline V gene has CDR1 LGHNA and CDR2 YNFKEQ. The CDR3 runs to 17 residues. V was pared by 2 bases and J by 7 bases, with 10 bases of the junction left unmatched.

The chain has TRBV27 and TRBJ2-1, with 7 bases matching TRBD1. Trimming took 6 bases from V and 10 from J; bases not matched to a gene: 9. The germline V gene has CDR1 MNHEY and CDR2 SMNVEV (reference sequence). CDR3 length: 13 residues. CDR3 nucleotides: TGTGCCAGCAGGGGAGACGGACAGGCCGAGCAGTTCTTC. This encodes CASRGDGQAEQFF.

The V call is TRBV10-2, the J call TRBJ1-1, with 9 positions matching TRBD1. V dropped 6 bases and J dropped 2; count of bases not matched to a gene: 7. This CDR3 has 15 residues. CDR1 WSHSY and CDR2 SAAADI come from the germline V gene. Here the CDR3 reads CASRPLDRGNTEAFF. The CDR3 coding sequence is TGCGCCAGCAGACCCCTGGACAGGGGTAACACTGAAGCTTTCTTT.

This chain joins TRBV7-2 and TRBJ1-1; D is ambiguous. The CDR3 has 14 amino acids. Trimming took 1 base from V and 1 from J, leaving 7 bases between them. Looked up from germline, CDR1 is SGHTA and CDR2 is FQGNSA. The CDR3 spells CASSLERRNTEAFF. The CDR3 DNA reads TGTGCCAGCAGCTTAGAACGCAGGAACACTGAAGCTTTCTTT.

The V and J genes are TRBV11-2 and TRBJ2-2; 7 nucleotides match TRBD1. The V gene end was trimmed by 8 bases and the J gene end by 4 bases; junction bases not matched to a gene: 13. There are 16 residues in the CDR3. In germline, CDR1 is SGHAT, CDR2 FQNNGV. CDR3 residues: CASRDRQGVGTGELFF. The CDR3 DNA reads TGTGCCAGCCGCGATCGACAGGGAGTGGGCACCGGGGAGCTGTTTTTT.

The CDR3: CASSPSDRVGYGYTF. The CDR3 DNA follows: TGTGCCAGCAGCCCGAGCGACAGGGTAGGATATGGCTACACCTTC. The rearrangement joins TRBV7-3 to TRBJ1-2; 7 positions match TRBD1. The trim removed 5 bases at V and 5 bases at J, leaving 11 bases unmatched. The CDR3 spans 15 residues. CDR1 and CDR2 from the germline V gene are SGHTA and FQGTGA.

This clone was detected once. This same CDR3 is encoded by further DNA sequences in the sample. The chain has TRBV12-3 or TRBV12-4 and TRBJ1-1; no definite D call. The V gene lost 4 bases and the J gene lost 4 bases, with 4 bases spanning the gap. The CDR3 sequence is 11 residues long. DNA of the CDR3: TGTGCCAGCAGTTCCGGCACTGAAGCTTTCTTT. Its translation is CASSSGTEAFF.

The chain combines TRBV2 with TRBJ2-6; no reliable D call. V lost 5 bases, J lost 0 bases, and 11 bases lay in between. This CDR3 has 16 residues. Germline loops: CDR1 SNHLY, CDR2 FYNNEI. The CDR3 DNA is TGTGCCAGCAGTAAAACCCTAAGCTCTGGGGCCAACGTCCTGACTTTC. It yields the protein CASSKTLSSGANVLTF.

The rearrangement links TRBV6-2 or TRBV6-3 to TRBJ1-2; 9 nucleotides agree with TRBD1. The CDR3 covers 14 residues. Germline assignment: CDR1 MNHEY and CDR2 SVGEGT. Trimming at V came to 0 bases and at J to 7 bases, leaving 3 bases not matched to a gene. Here the CDR3 DNA reads TGTGCCAGCAGTTACTCGGGACAGGGTTCTGGCTACACCTTC. It codes for CASSYSGQGSGYTF.

The V and J genes are TRBV6-5 and TRBJ1-1; D is possibly TRBD1 (6 bases). Looked up from germline, CDR1 is MNHEY and CDR2 is SVGAGI. V was trimmed by 6 bases and J by 5 bases, leaving 13 bases between them. The CDR3 is 13 amino acids. The CDR3 loop is CASSLNRETEAFF. DNA for the CDR3: TGTGCCAGCAGCCTCAACAGGGAAACTGAAGCTTTCTTT.

The chain employs TRBV29-1 and TRBJ2-2; D gene uncertain. The V and J ends lost 8 bases and 1 base respectively, with 14 bases between them. CDR3 size: 14 residues. CDR1 SQVTM and CDR2 ANQGSEA come from the germline V gene. CDR3 bases: TGCAGCACCTCCGGTGCAATGAACACCGGGGAGCTGTTTTTT. Translated: CSTSGAMNTGELFF.

The chain combines TRBV11-2 with TRBJ2-2; maybe TRBD2 (6 bases). The CDR3 runs to 16 residues. Germline V gene data show CDR1 as SGHAT and CDR2 as FQNNGV. V lost 0 bases, J lost 5 bases, and 13 bases lay in between. The CDR3 is CASSLDTLGGTGELFF. For the CDR3, the DNA is TGTGCCAGCAGCTTAGACACCCTCGGGGGTACCGGGGAGCTGTTTTTT.

The chain uses TRBV4-2 and TRBJ2-7, with TRBD1 as a possible D gene (5 bases). This CDR3 is built from 13 residues. The germline V gene encodes CDR1 LGHNA and CDR2 YNFKEQ. Trimming pared 4 bases from V and 2 bases from J, leaving 9 bases between. In DNA form, the CDR3 reads TGTGCCAGCAGCCCTAGACAGACCTACGAGCAGTACTTC. Translated, it gives CASSPRQTYEQYF.

The rearrangement joins TRBV7-8 to TRBJ2-1; TRBD1 agrees at 8 bases. Germline V gene data show CDR1 as SGHVS and CDR2 as FQNEAQ. The CDR3 is 15 amino acids. V lost 4 bases and J lost 8; bases outside the gene matches: 10. The chain's CDR3 is CASSSTGESVDEQFF. In DNA form, the CDR3 reads TGTGCCAGCAGCTCGACAGGGGAGTCGGTCGATGAGCAGTTCTTC.

V and J are TRBV2 and TRBJ2-7, with 7 nucleotides matching TRBD1. After removal of 9 bases from V and 0 bases from J, the junction contained 2 bases not matched to a gene. From germline, CDR1 is SNHLY and CDR2 FYNNEI. The CDR3 covers 12 residues. The CDR3 nucleotides read TGTGCCAGTCGGGACAGCTCCTACGAGCAGTACTTC. Its translation: CASRDSSYEQYF. Full variable domain (missing parts from reference TRBV2 and TRBJ2-7): EPEVTQTPSHQVTQMGQEVILRCVPISNHLYFYWYRQILGQKVEFLVSFYNNEISEKSEIFDDQFSVERPDGSNFTLKIRSTKLEDSAMYFCASRDSSYEQYFGPGTRLTVT.

The chain joins TRBV12-3 or TRBV12-4 to TRBJ2-1; 7 nucleotides agree with TRBD2. V lost 3 bases to trimming and J lost 11 bases; unmatched junction nucleotides: 4. The length of the CDR3 is 12 residues. The CDR3, as DNA: TGTGCCAGCAGTTTGGGGGGGGAGCAGCAGTTCTTC. Translating gives CASSLGGEQQFF.

J is TRBJ2-1 and V is TRBV9; tentatively, D is TRBD1 (6 bases). The CDR3 is 16 residues long. V dropped 2 bases and J dropped 7 bases, with 19 bases sitting between them. Germline assignment: CDR1 SGDLS and CDR2 YYNGEE. CDR3 in DNA: TGTGCCAGCAGCGTCCAGACCGGGACATCTCAAAATGAGCAGTTCTTC. Translation: CASSVQTGTSQNEQFF.